This record covers a single T cell receptor (beta chain). In this sample, this clonotype turned up many times. What this receptor recognizes is not known. It has no much larger one-base neighbor in the sample; base qualities were not kept. Libraries were constructed by RACE. Sequencer: NextSeq 500. During library preparation, unique molecular identifiers were attached to individual cDNA molecules so that TCRs could be counted quantitatively and reproducibly. For every blood RNA sample, sequencing covered both the TCR alpha and TCR beta chains. Per the source publication's procedure: The median number of TCRs per sample was roughly 94,000, ranging from 23,224 to 690,600. V, J and CDR3 annotation of the TCR reads was carried out using the Decombinator software suite. Every sample was subsampled to the same number of TCRs (28,000) for the PS versus PT1 abundance plots. TCRs were defined as expanded if absent before sensitization and observed at least eight times at the 2-week time point. Using fastp at Q25 and MiXCR, TCRdb reprocessed the public reads and kept productive beta chains. Rows matching on CDR3 protein sequence are summarized as one entry with the most common DNA and genes. TCRdb, not the original authors, processed these V and J calls. The sample table records more than 300,000 distinct CDR3 sequences; 4.5% to 5.5% of these occur just once. The ten largest make up roughly 8.2% of the sample.

The germline V gene (reference sequence) specifies LGHDT as CDR1 and YNNKEL as CDR2. Counted from cysteine to phenylalanine, this CDR3 has 16 amino acids. Only the CDR3 DNA is retained, 48 bases long and in frame from the first base. A distance of 15 bases separates the germline ends of V and J, which lose 2 bases and 7 bases respectively. The data were taken from a study of human T cells and chemical hapten exposure (dated by TCRdb to 2020 to 2023). A note on the overall study: For sensitization, 2% DPC in acetone was applied to a roughly 2 cm by roughly 2 cm area of upper inner arm skin. Patients additionally received weekly therapeutic DPC doses to the scalp throughout the roughly 25-week study period. Patch testing was done on the upper back using Finn chambers containing 0.01% DPC, and results were scored after 6 days according to International Contact Dermatitis Research Group standards. Alopecia areata with under or over 50% scalp involvement, alopecia totalis and alopecia universalis were represented in the patient cohort, which was mostly female. Libraries were combined into a pool for sequencing, and differences in TCR yield between samples came mainly from small differences in library volumes within the pool. This study followed changes in the peripheral blood TCR repertoire in vivo during primary and secondary sensitization of alopecia patients to the hapten diphenylcyclopropenone (DPC). Blood samples were taken from patients before sensitization (week 0) and then at 2, 6 and about 24 weeks after DPC sensitization. For TCR sequencing, blood came from some 31 alopecia patients at anywhere from one to four time points (pre-sensitization, 2, 6 and 24 weeks). Results the study describes overall, beyond this receptor: Because every patient had alopecia, a presumed autoimmune disease, the patients' immune response might differ from that of healthy individuals. Expanded TCRs formed significantly more large CDR3 similarity clusters than pre-sensitization or healthy control sets, consistent with antigen-driven responses. No change with DPC sensitization was found in the number of TCRs above 1 in 1000 frequency, and no evidence of global repertoire structure alterations was found. After repeated subsampling, changes were observed in the strength of the expansion versus patch-test correlation and in the threshold at which the correlation became significant. Patch test score correlated positively with the number of PT1 expanded TCRs, reaching significance at thresholds 8, 16 and 32 but not at 4.

This specimen's time point label, per the study, means: pre-sensitization, week 0. The sample's treatment or condition, from its label and the paper: therapeutic diphenylcyclopropenone sensitization with weekly scalp DPC. Blood at each patch-test visit was drawn before the patch test was applied. Eligible patients were aged 18 to 70, diagnosed with alopecia, deemed suitable for DPC therapy, and excluded if pregnant. Unfractionated whole blood was collected in Tempus Blood RNA tubes, and total RNA was extracted from that blood. The chain is encoded by TRBV3-1 joined to TRBJ1-6; no D segment can be confidently identified. This receptor was taken from a woman aged 18-30 years with alopecia areata. Some clones in this sample may be carry-over from other donors' samples. The starting material was whole blood, obtained in connection with sensitization to the hapten diphenylcyclopropenone (DPC). The nucleotides are TGTGCCAGCAGCCAACGGAGACGGAACTCAAATTCACCCCTCCACTTT. Its product reads: CASSQRRRNSNSPLHF.